The 7 T cell receptor beta chains below were found in one sample sequenced in a study of T cell responses to AZD1222 COVID-19 vaccine. Assay: immunoSEQ multiplex PCR; the TCRdb copy retains only in-frame clones and omits some. The repertoire includes roughly 100,000 clones, 88% of them detected once, and roughly 9.2% sits in the top ten. The sequenced sample was peripheral blood, obtained on day 0 of AZD1222 vaccination. Receptor source: an adult in good health.

The chain uses TRBV7-2 and TRBJ1-5, with a possible D match to TRBD1 (5 bases). The germline V gene has CDR1 SGHTA and CDR2 FQGNSA. The CDR3 length is 15 residues. V was cut by 4 bases and J by 5 bases, with 15 bases left in between. This chain's CDR3 is CASSSVGGNYQPQHF. The CDR3 DNA reads as TGTGCCAGCAGCTCCGTGGGGGGGAATTATCAGCCCCAGCATTTT.

V usage is TRBV7-2 and J usage is TRBJ1-3; D gene ambiguous. The CDR3 length is 15 residues. Germline lookup yields CDR1 SGHTA and CDR2 FQGNSA. Trimming took off 1 base at V and 1 base at J, with 8 bases between the two ends. CDR3 in amino acids: CASSLVPGSGNTIYF. In DNA form, the CDR3 reads TGTGCCAGCAGCTTAGTTCCAGGATCTGGAAACACCATATATTTT. The complete variable domain, with remaining parts taken from reference TRBV7-2 and TRBJ1-3, reads GAGVSQSPSNKVTEKGKDVELRCDPISGHTALYWYRQSLGQGLEFLIYFQGNSAPDKSGLPSDRFSAERTGGSVSTLTIQRTQQEDSAVYLCASSLVPGSGNTIYFGEGSWLTVV.

The rearrangement joins TRBV4-3 to TRBJ2-7, with 7 bases identical to TRBD1. The V gene end was trimmed by 2 bases and the J gene end by 3 bases; junction bases not matched to a gene: 7. The germline gives CDR1 LGHNA, CDR2 YSLEER. This CDR3 comprises 15 residues. Here the CDR3 DNA reads TGCGCCAGCAGCCAATACCGGGACAGTAGCTACGAGCAGTACTTC. Translation: CASSQYRDSSYEQYF.

This sequence joins TRBV3-1 (or the pseudogene TRBV3-2) and TRBJ1-1, with 7 bases matching TRBD1. Per germline, CDR1 LGHDT and CDR2 YNNKEL (reference sequence). The CDR3 is 13 residues long. The ends lost 3 bases at V and 11 bases at J; junction bases unmatched: 9. CDR3 in DNA: TGTGCCAGCAGCCATCAATCGACAGGGCTCGCTTTCTTT. It yields the protein CASSHQSTGLAFF.

The gene calls are TRBV4-3 and TRBJ1-5; 7 nucleotides agree with TRBD1. This CDR3 is built from 14 residues. J lost 7 bases, V lost 0 bases, and 3 bases had no gene match. The V gene's germline CDR1 is LGHNA and CDR2 YSLEER. CDR3 bases: TGCGCCAGCAGCCAAGAGCAGGGGGAACAGCCCCAGCATTTT. Protein: CASSQEQGEQPQHF.

The gene calls are TRBV7-2 and TRBJ1-5, with D hard to call. Germline V gene lookup returns CDR1 SGHTA and CDR2 FQGNSA. This CDR3 has 13 residues. V dropped 0 bases and J dropped 7 bases, with 7 bases sitting between them. CDR3 bases: TGTGCCAGCAGCTTAGCAGGTTCCCAGCCCCAGCATTTT. Translation gives CASSLAGSQPQHF.

The chain has TRBV6-2 or TRBV6-3 and TRBJ2-3; D possibly uses TRBD1 or TRBD2 (5 bases each). V lost 5 bases, J lost 5 bases, and 11 bases lay in between. CDR1 is MNHEY, CDR2 SVGEGT, per germline. The CDR3 runs 13 residues. The CDR3 spells CASSKGPQDTQYF. In DNA, the CDR3 is TGTGCCAGCAGTAAGGGACCTCAAGATACGCAGTATTTT.